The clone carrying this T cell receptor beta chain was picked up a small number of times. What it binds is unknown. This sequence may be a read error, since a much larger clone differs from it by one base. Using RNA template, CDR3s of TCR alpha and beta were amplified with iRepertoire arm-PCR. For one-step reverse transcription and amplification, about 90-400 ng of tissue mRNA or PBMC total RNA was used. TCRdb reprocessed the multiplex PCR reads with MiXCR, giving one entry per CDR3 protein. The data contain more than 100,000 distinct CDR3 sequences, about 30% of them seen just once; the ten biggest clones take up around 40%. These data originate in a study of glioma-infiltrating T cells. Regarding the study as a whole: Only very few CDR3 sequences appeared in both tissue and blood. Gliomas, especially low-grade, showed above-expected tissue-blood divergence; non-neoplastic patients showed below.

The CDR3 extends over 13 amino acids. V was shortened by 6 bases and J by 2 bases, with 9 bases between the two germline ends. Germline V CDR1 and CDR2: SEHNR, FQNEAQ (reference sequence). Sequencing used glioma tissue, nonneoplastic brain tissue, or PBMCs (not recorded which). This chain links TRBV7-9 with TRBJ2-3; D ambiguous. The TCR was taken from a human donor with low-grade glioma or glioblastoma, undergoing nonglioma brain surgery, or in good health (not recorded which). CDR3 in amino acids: CASRGMVTDTQYF. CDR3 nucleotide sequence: TGTGCCAGCAGAGGTATGGTCACAGATACGCAGTATTTT.